This T cell receptor (beta chain) originates from a study of vaccination and CD4 T cells after COVID-19. The wider study: The cells were exposed to overlapping spike peptides originating from SARS-CoV-2, HCoV-NL63, HCoV-OC43 and HCoV-229E for stimulation.

Sequencing of the DNA from cultured CD4+ T cells was carried out with the Oncomine TCR Beta short-read assay. TCRdb processed the PCR reads anew with MiXCR; each CDR3 protein has one entry. The table shows thousands of distinct CDR3 sequences, with 15% to 20% occurring only once. On this clonotype itself: Its antigen remains unknown. Mismatch with germline at one junction end may stem from a read error.

The treatment: approximately 9-day PBMC culture with coronavirus spike peptide pools or control peptides (ViraFEST assay). ViraFEST relied on peptide pools to expand antigen-specific T cells; the TCRs were sequenced afterward. Source material: CD4+ T cells from blood, cultured in vitro. This TCR was recovered from a human donor who had recovered from COVID-19.

The chain's CDR3 is CASSSQGSQNF. The CDR3 nucleotides read TGTGCCAGCAGTTCACAGGGGTCGCAGAATTTT. V usage is TRBV2 and J usage is TRBJ2-3, with 7 bases lining up with TRBD1. This CDR3 is built from 11 residues. CDR1 is SNHLY and CDR2 is FYNNEI in the germline V gene. Filled out from reference TRBV2 and TRBJ2-3, the complete variable domain reads EPEVTQTPSHQVTQMGQEVILRCVPISNHLYFYWYRQILGQKVEFLVSFYNNEISEKSEIFDDQFSVERPDGSNFTLKIRSTKLEDSAMYFCASSSQGSQNFGPGTRLTVL.